This entry concerns a single TCR beta chain. The clone's antigen remains unknown. Base qualities are not recorded, but no much larger clone differs from it by a single base. The sample belongs to a study of cytomegalovirus exposure and HLA in healthy donors (dated by TCRdb to the late 2010s). Study-wide context: According to a later analysis, the approximately 120 validation repertoires were produced on the same platform as the 600 to 850 repertoires of the first cohort. The study was designed to test whether signatures of past pathogen exposure could be identified by cataloging public T cell receptors. Along with the roughly 610-subject first cohort, a separate validation cohort of over a hundred different subjects was used. The study combined high-throughput TCR immunosequencing, statistical association of individual TCRs with disease status, and machine learning to predict cytomegalovirus infection status.

Library generation was performed with the immunoSEQ multiplex PCR assay. For the original study's pipeline: A statistical classification framework was developed to diagnose cytomegalovirus status using the catalog of TCR beta chain sequences. Held by TCRdb, this immuneACCESS table contains in-frame sequences only and omits some clones. Under half of the omission traces to an unresolved V gene where checked; the cause of the rest is unknown. V and J calls and clone size are those listed in that table; D and trimming were worked out from the DNA. Within this sample are 140,000 or so clones, with roughly nine tenths of them counted one time only. 0.6% to 0.85% of the sample is taken by the ten largest. Results the study describes overall, beyond this receptor: Of the cluster scores, 85% to 95% were above 0 in a later analysis, which found that TCRs clustered in the first cohort also tended to co-occur in the 130 or so validation repertoires. According to the authors, the approach could potentially be generalized to other disease states and immunological phenotypes. Most TCR sequences were observed very rarely across donors, whereas some public TCRs were present in many individuals. Cytomegalovirus status was reported to be diagnosed by the classifier with high specificity and sensitivity in both the original and validation cohorts. A later analysis had no HLA typing for the validation cohort, so co-occurrence there was scored across all 120 or so repertoires. In vitro tests confirmed that a few of the cytomegalovirus-associated TCR beta chains recognize cytomegalovirus antigens. In the study, about 150 TCR beta chains were listed as associated with cytomegalovirus.

CDR1 is given as WNHNN and CDR2 as SYGVQD, both from the germline V gene (reference sequence). V loses 2 bases of germline sequence and J loses 1 base, and the interval between the two ends is 5 bases. From the cysteine up to the phenylalanine, the CDR3 has a length of 14 residues. Of the read, only the CDR3 DNA is kept; its 42 bases are in frame from base 1. The donors were included in the validation cohort of 120 subjects, a group kept apart from the roughly 730-subject first cohort. Input material: PBMCs. This sequence was found in a man in his late teens or twenties in good health and CMV-seronegative. The sequence joins TRBV10-1 to TRBJ2-2; a confident D gene designation cannot be given. Here the CDR3 is given as CASSERLNTGELFF. In nucleotides, the sequence is TGCGCCAGCAGTGAGAGACTGAACACCGGGGAGCTGTTTTTT.